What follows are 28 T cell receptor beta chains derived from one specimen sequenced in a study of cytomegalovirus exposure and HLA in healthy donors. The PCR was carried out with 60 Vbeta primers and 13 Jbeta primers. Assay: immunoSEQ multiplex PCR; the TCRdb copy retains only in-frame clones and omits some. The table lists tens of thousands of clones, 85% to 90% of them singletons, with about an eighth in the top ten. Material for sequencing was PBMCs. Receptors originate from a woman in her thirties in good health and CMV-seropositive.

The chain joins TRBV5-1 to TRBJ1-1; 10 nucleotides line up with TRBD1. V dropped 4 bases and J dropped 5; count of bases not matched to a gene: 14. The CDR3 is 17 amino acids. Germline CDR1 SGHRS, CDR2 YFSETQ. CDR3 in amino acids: CASSPWTGGFRRTEAFF. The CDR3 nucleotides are TGCGCCAGCAGCCCGTGGACAGGGGGTTTCCGTCGGACTGAAGCTTTCTTT.

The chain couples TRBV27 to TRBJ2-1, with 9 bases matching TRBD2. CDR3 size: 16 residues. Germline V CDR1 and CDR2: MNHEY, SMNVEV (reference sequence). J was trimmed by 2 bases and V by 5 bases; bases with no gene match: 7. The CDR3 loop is CASSDRLADPYNEQFF. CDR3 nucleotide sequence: TGTGCCAGCAGTGACAGACTAGCGGATCCCTACAATGAGCAGTTCTTC.

The CDR3 here is CASSLAELAGVETQYF. CDR3 nucleotide sequence: TGCGCCAGCAGCTTGGCCGAGCTAGCGGGAGTGGAGACCCAGTACTTC. The chain couples TRBV5-1 to TRBJ2-5; 10 bases are shared with TRBD2. Trimming removed 0 bases from V and 5 bases from J; junction bases left unmatched: 7. Germline loops: CDR1 SGHRS, CDR2 YFSETQ. This CDR3 has 16 amino acids.

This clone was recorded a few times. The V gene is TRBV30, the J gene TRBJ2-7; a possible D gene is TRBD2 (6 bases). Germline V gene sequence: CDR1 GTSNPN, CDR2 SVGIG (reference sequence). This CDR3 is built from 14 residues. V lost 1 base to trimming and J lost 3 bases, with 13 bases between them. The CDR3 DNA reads TGTGCCTGGAGTGCGGACTATCGCCGCTACGAGCAGTACTTC. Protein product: CAWSADYRRYEQYF.

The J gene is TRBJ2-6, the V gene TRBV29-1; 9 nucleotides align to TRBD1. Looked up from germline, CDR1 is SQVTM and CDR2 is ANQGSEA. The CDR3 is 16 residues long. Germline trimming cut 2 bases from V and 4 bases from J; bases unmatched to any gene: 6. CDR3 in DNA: TGCAGCGTTGAATTCGGACAGGGGTCCGGGGCCAACGTCCTGACTTTC. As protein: CSVEFGQGSGANVLTF.

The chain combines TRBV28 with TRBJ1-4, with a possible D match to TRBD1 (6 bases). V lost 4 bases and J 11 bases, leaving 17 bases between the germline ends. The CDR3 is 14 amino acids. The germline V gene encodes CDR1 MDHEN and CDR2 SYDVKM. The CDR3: CASSSISTGRKLFF. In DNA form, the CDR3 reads TGTGCCAGCAGTTCCATATCTACAGGGCGGAAACTGTTTTTT.

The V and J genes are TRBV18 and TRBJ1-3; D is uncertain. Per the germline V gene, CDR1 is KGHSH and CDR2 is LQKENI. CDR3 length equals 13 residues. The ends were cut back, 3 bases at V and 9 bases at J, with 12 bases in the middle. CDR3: CASSPPGLGTIYF. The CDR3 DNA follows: TGTGCCAGCTCACCGCCGGGGTTGGGCACCATATATTTT.

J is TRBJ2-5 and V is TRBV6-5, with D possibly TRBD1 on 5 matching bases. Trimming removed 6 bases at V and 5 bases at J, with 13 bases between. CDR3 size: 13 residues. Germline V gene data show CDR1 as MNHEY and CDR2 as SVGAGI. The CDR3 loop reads CASSPKWGETQYF. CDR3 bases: TGTGCCAGCAGCCCTAAGTGGGGCGAGACCCAGTACTTC.

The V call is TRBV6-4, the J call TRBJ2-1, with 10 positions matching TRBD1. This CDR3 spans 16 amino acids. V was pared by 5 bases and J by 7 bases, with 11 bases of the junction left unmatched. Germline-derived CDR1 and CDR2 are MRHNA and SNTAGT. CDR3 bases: TGTGCCAGCAGTCCCTCAACCGGGACAGGGGTGAATGAGCAGTTCTTC. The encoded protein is CASSPSTGTGVNEQFF.

The CDR3 region has the DNA TGTGCCAGCAGTCAATATCAGGTTACTTCGGCTGAAGCTTTCTTT. This codes for CASSQYQVTSAEAFF. V gene TRBV28 combines with J gene TRBJ1-1; D ambiguous. CDR1 is MDHEN and CDR2 is SYDVKM in the germline V gene. The CDR3 loop spans 15 amino acids. V lost 5 bases and J 6 bases, leaving 19 bases between the germline ends.

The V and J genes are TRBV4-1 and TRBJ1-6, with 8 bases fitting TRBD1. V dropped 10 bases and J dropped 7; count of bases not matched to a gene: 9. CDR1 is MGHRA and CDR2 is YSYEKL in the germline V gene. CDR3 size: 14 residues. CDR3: CAIPYGQGNSPLHF. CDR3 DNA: TGCGCCATCCCCTATGGACAGGGAAATTCACCCCTCCACTTT.

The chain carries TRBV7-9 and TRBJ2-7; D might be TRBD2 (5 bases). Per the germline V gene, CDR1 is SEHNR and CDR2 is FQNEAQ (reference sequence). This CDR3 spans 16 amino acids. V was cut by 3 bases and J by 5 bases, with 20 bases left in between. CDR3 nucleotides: TGTGCCAGCAGCTTCTGGTCCGTCCGAAACGGGAACGAGCAGTACTTC. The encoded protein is CASSFWSVRNGNEQYF.

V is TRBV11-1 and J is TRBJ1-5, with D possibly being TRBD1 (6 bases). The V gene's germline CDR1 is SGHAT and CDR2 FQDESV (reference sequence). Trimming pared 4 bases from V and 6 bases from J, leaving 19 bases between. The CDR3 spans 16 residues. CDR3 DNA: TGTGCCAGCAGCTCCGGGGCGGGGGGCGCGGGTCAGCCCCAGCATTTT. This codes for CASSSGAGGAGQPQHF. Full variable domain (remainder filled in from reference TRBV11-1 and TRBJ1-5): EAEVAQSPRYKITEKSQAVAFWCDPISGHATLYWYRQILGQGPELLVQFQDESVVDDSQLPKDRFSAERLKGVDSTLKIQPAELGDSAMYLCASSSGAGGAGQPQHFGDGTRLSIL.

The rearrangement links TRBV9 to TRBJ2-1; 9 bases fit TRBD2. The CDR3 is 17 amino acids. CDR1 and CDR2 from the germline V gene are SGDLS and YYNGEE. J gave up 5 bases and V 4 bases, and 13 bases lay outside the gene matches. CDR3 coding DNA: TGTGCCAGCAGCAAGTCCTTAACTAGCGGGCTAAACAATGAGCAGTTCTTC. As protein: CASSKSLTSGLNNEQFF.

CDR3 sequence (DNA): TGTGCCAGCAGTGAAGGGGCTAGCTACATCAACGAGCAGTACTTC. Its protein product is CASSEGASYINEQYF. J is TRBJ2-7 and V is TRBV2, with D perhaps TRBD2 (5 bases). The V and J ends lost 1 base and 5 bases respectively, with 15 bases between them. This CDR3 comprises 15 residues. Per germline, CDR1 SNHLY and CDR2 FYNNEI.

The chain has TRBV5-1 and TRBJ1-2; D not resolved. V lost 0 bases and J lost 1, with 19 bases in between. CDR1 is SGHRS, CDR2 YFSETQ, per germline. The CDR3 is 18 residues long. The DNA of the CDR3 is TGCGCCAGCAGCTTGGGCAACCGCCTAGGTGAGCTTAACTATGGCTACACCTTC. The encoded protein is CASSLGNRLGELNYGYTF.

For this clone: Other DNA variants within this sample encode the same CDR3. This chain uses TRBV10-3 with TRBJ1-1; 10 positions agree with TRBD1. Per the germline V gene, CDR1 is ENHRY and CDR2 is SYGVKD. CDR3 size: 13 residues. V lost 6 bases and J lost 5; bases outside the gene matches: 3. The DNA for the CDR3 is TGTGCCATCAGGGGACAGGGGTTGACTGAAGCTTTCTTT. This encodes CAIRGQGLTEAFF.

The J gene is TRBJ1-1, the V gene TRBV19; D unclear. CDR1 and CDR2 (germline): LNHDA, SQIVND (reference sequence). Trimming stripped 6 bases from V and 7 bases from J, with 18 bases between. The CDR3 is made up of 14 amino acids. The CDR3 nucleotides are TGTGCCAGTAGACCCCCCTCCCGTCCCGGTGAAGCTTTCTTT. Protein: CASRPPSRPGEAFF. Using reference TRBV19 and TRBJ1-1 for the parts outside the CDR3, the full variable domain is DGGITQSPKYLFRKEGQNVTLSCEQNLNHDAMYWYRQDPGQGLRLIYYSQIVNDFQKGDIAEGYSVSREKKESFPLTVTSAQKNPTAFYLCASRPPSRPGEAFFGQGTRLTVV.

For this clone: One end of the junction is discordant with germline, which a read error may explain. CDR3 protein: CTSSEGGGPTEAFF. The CDR3, as DNA: TGTACCAGCAGTGAAGGCGGGGGGCCCACTGAAGCTTTCTTT. This chain joins TRBV6-1 and TRBJ1-1, with TRBD1 as a possible D gene (6 bases). The V gene's germline CDR1 is MNHNS and CDR2 SASEGT. The CDR3 loop spans 14 amino acids.

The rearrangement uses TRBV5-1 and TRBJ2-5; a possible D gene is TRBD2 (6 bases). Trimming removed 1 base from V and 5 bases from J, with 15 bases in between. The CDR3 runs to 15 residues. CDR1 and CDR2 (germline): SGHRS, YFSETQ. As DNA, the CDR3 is TGCGCCAGCAGCTTGCTAGGGACTGTCGGGGAGACCCAGTACTTC. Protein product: CASSLLGTVGETQYF.

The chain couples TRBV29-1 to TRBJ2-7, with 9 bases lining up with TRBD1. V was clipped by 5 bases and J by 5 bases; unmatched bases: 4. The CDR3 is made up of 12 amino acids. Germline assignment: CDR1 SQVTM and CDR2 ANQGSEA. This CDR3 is CSVTGTGNEQYF. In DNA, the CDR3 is TGCAGCGTTACCGGGACAGGGAACGAGCAGTACTTC.

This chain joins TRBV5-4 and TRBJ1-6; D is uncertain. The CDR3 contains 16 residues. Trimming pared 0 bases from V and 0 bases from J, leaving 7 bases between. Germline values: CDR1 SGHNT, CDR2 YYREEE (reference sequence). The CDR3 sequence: CASSLASRSYNSPLHF. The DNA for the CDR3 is TGTGCCAGCAGCTTGGCCTCCCGCTCCTATAATTCACCCCTCCACTTT.

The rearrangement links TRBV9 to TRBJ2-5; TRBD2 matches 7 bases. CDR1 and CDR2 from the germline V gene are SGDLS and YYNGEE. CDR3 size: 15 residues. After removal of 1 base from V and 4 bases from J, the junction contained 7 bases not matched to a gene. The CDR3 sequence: CASSVWAGEAETQYF. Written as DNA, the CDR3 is TGTGCCAGCAGCGTATGGGCGGGAGAAGCAGAGACCCAGTACTTC.

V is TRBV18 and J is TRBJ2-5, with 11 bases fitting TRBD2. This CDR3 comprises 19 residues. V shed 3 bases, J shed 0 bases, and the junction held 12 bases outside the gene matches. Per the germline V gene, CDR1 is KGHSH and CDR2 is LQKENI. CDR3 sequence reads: CASSPLLLTSGGHQETQYF. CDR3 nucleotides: TGTGCCAGCTCACCGCTCCTGCTAACTAGCGGGGGTCACCAAGAGACCCAGTACTTC.

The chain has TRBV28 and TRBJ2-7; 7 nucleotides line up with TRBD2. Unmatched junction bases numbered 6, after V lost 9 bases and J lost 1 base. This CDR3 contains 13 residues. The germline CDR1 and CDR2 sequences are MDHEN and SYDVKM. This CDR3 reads CASCLAVSYEQYF. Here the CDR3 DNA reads TGTGCCAGTTGTCTAGCGGTTTCCTACGAGCAGTACTTC.

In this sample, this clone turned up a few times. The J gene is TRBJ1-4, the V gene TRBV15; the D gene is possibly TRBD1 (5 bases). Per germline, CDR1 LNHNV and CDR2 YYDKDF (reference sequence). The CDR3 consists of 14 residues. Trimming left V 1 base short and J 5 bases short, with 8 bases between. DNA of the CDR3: TGTGCCACCAGCAGAGGTCAGGGCAATGAAAAACTGTTTTTT. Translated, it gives CATSRGQGNEKLFF. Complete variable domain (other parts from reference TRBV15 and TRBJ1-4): DAMVIQNPRYQVTQFGKPVTLSCSQTLNHNVMYWYQQKSSQAPKLLFHYYDKDFNNEADTPDNFQSRRPNTSFCFLDIRSPGLGDTAMYLCATSRGQGNEKLFFGSGTQLSVL.

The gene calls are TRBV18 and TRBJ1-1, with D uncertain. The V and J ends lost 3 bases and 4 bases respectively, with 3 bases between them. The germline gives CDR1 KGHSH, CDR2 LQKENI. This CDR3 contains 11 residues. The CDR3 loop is CASSPGTEAFF. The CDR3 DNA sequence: TGTGCCAGCTCACCCGGCACTGAAGCTTTCTTT.

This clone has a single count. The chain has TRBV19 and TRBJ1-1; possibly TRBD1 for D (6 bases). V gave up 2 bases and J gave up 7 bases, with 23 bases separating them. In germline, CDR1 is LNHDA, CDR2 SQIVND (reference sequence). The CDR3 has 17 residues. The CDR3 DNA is TGTGCCAGTAGTATAACGGTATCCACAGGGTCCGCCGTTGAAGCTTTCTTT. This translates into CASSITVSTGSAVEAFF.